A selection of T cell receptor beta chains follows, all from one sample in a study of human T cells and chemical hapten exposure. A single record per CDR3 protein comes from TCRdb applying MiXCR to the RACE reads. The sample holds 85,000 to 130,000 distinct CDR3 sequences; roughly 12% are singletons and the top ten take 1.6%. The sequenced sample was whole blood, obtained in connection with sensitization to the hapten diphenylcyclopropenone (DPC). Receptors originate from a woman in her fifties or sixties with alopecia areata. Some clones in this sample may be carry-over from other donors' samples. Both conserved end residues are part of each CDR3. The D gene is left open where the match is weak. Clone size appears in some rows only: once, few, many, or a class for an expanded clone.

size: many; V: TRBV2; J: TRBJ2-5; D: TRBD1; DNA: TGTGCCAGCAGAGCGGACAGGGGAAAGACCCAGTACTTC; CDR3: CASRADRGKTQYF
size: many; V: TRBV6-5; J: TRBJ1-2; D: -; DNA: TGTGCCAGCAACCCTGGTCTGCGCAACTATGGCTACACCTTC; CDR3: CASNPGLRNYGYTF
size: -; V: TRBV27; J: TRBJ1-2; D: -; DNA: TGTGCCAGCACAAATCCCCCTTTGACAGACAACTATGGCTACACCTTC; CDR3: CASTNPPLTDNYGYTF
size: many; V: TRBV5-1; J: TRBJ1-1; D: -; DNA: TGCGCCAGCAGAAATCAGCTACGGCAGATGAACACTGAAGCTTTCTTT; CDR3: CASRNQLRQMNTEAFF
size: -; V: TRBV20-1; J: TRBJ2-1; D: TRBD2; DNA: TGCAGTGCTAGTAATCGCGGGAGCTCCTACAATGAGCAGTTCTTC; CDR3: CSASNRGSSYNEQFF
size: -; V: TRBV4-1; J: TRBJ2-7; D: -; DNA: TGCGCCAGCAGCCAATATGAGCTTTCCTCCTACGAGCAGTACTTC; CDR3: CASSQYELSSYEQYF
size: -; V: TRBV7-2; J: TRBJ2-3; D: -; DNA: TGTGCCAACCCCAATCGGTATTTT; CDR3: CANPNRYF
size: few; V: TRBV28; J: TRBJ2-2; D: -; DNA: TGTGCCAGCAGTTCGGAGGGGGCGCGTTCGCCCGGGGAGCTGTTTTTT; CDR3: CASSSEGARSPGELFF
size: -; V: TRBV6-5; J: TRBJ1-6; D: TRBD1; DNA: TGTGCCAGCAGTTACTTGGGACAGGGGACGGGATCACCCCTCCACTTT; CDR3: CASSYLGQGTGSPLHF
size: few; V: TRBV28; J: TRBJ2-5; D: TRBD2; DNA: TGTGCCAGCAGTTCCCCCCGACTAGCGGGAGAGACCCAGTACTTC; CDR3: CASSSPRLAGETQYF
size: -; V: TRBV7-6; J: TRBJ2-2; D: -; DNA: TGTGCCAGCAGCCCCGAACCTTTGACCGGGGAGCTGTTTTTT; CDR3: CASSPEPLTGELFF
size: many; V: TRBV12-3/TRBV12-4; J: TRBJ1-2; D: -; DNA: TGTGCCAGCAGTCCTCGGGCAGCTGGTAACTATGGCTACACCTTC; CDR3: CASSPRAAGNYGYTF
size: many; V: TRBV28; J: TRBJ1-4; D: TRBD1; DNA: TGTGCCAGCAGCAGGGGGTCTGGCTATAATGAAAAACTGTTTTTT; CDR3: CASSRGSGYNEKLFF
size: -; V: TRBV20-1; J: TRBJ2-6; D: -; DNA: TGCAGTGCCGCCCCACAGGGACCCAGCTCTGGGGCCAACGTCCTGACTTTC; CDR3: CSAAPQGPSSGANVLTF
size: few; V: TRBV5-1; J: TRBJ2-2; D: TRBD2; DNA: TGCGCCAGCAGCTTGGACGGGACTAGCGGTTCCACCGGGGAGCTGTTTTTT; CDR3: CASSLDGTSGSTGELFF
size: few; V: TRBV12-3/TRBV12-4; J: TRBJ1-5; D: -; DNA: TGTGCCAGCAGCATTAGCAATCAGCCCCAGCATTTT; CDR3: CASSISNQPQHF
size: many; V: TRBV19; J: TRBJ2-2; D: -; DNA: TGTGCCAGTATCAACACCCCGAACACCGGGGAGCTGTTTTTT; CDR3: CASINTPNTGELFF
size: few; V: TRBV20-1; J: TRBJ2-7; D: TRBD1; DNA: TGCAGTGCTAGAGGACAGGGGGCAACCTACGAGCAGTACTTC; CDR3: CSARGQGATYEQYF
size: -; V: TRBV29-1; J: TRBJ2-7; D: -; DNA: TGCAGCGTTACTCAATTACGCGACAGCCAGAGCTCCTACGAGCAGTACTTC; CDR3: CSVTQLRDSQSSYEQYF
size: many; V: TRBV7-2; J: TRBJ1-3; D: -; DNA: TGTGCCAGCAGGTCCGCCAGCTCTGGAAACACCATATATTTT; CDR3: CASRSASSGNTIYF
size: many; V: TRBV20-1; J: TRBJ2-1; D: TRBD2; DNA: TGCAGTGCTCCGCCTAGCGGGAGGAACAATGAGCAGTTCTTC; CDR3: CSAPPSGRNNEQFF
size: -; V: TRBV4-1; J: TRBJ1-3; D: -; DNA: TGCGCCAGCAGCTCTCCCCTCGGCGGGGACTCTGGAAACACCATATATTTT; CDR3: CASSSPLGGDSGNTIYF
size: -; V: TRBV28; J: TRBJ2-7; D: -; DNA: TGTGCCAGCGGGGGTATCCGCGAGCAGTACTTC; CDR3: CASGGIREQYF
size: -; V: TRBV20-1; J: TRBJ2-5; D: -; DNA: TGCAGTGCTAGACTTCGGACCCCGTGGGGAGAGACCCAGTACTTC; CDR3: CSARLRTPWGETQYF
size: -; V: TRBV12-3/TRBV12-4; J: TRBJ2-1; D: -; DNA: TGTGCCAGCAGTTTAGGTCAAACCTACAATGAGCAGTTCTTC; CDR3: CASSLGQTYNEQFF
size: many; V: TRBV15; J: TRBJ2-6; D: -; DNA: TGTGCCACCAGCAACCTAAAGGCCCCGGGCCTCTCTGGGGCCAACGTCCTGACTTTC; CDR3: CATSNLKAPGLSGANVLTF
size: few; V: TRBV6-1; J: TRBJ2-5; D: TRBD2; DNA: TGTGCCAGCCTACTGGCGGGACTACGGGAGACCCAGTACTTC; CDR3: CASLLAGLRETQYF
size: -; V: TRBV7-2; J: TRBJ2-7; D: -; DNA: TGTGCCAGCAGCACTGGGATGGGCACCTTCTACGAGCAGTACTTC; CDR3: CASSTGMGTFYEQYF
size: many; V: TRBV20-1; J: TRBJ2-7; D: -; DNA: TGCAGTGCTACGCGCTACGAGCAGTACTTC; CDR3: CSATRYEQYF
size: -; V: TRBV4-1; J: TRBJ2-3; D: TRBD1; DNA: TGCGCCAGCAGCCAAGATCGGCAGGGGGCAATAGATACGCAGTATTTT; CDR3: CASSQDRQGAIDTQYF
size: -; V: TRBV13; J: TRBJ2-2; D: -; DNA: TGTGCCAGCAGCCGCGGGTACACCGGGGAGCTGTTTTTT; CDR3: CASSRGYTGELFF
size: -; V: TRBV4-2; J: TRBJ2-1; D: TRBD2; DNA: TGTGCCAGCAGCCAAGATTTTACGGGGGGAACTTACAATGAGCAGTTCTTC; CDR3: CASSQDFTGGTYNEQFF
size: few; V: TRBV4-1; J: TRBJ1-1; D: -; DNA: TGCGCCAGCAGCAATGAAGCTTTCTTT; CDR3: CASSNEAFF
size: few; V: TRBV12-3/TRBV12-4; J: TRBJ2-5; D: TRBD2; DNA: TGTGCCAGCAGTTTAACTGTCGGCGGGAGAGGAGAGACCCAGTACTTC; CDR3: CASSLTVGGRGETQYF
size: -; V: TRBV5-4; J: TRBJ2-3; D: -; DNA: TGTGCCAGCAGCTTGGCTGTGGGAGGGGGCCTCACAGATACGCAGTATTTT; CDR3: CASSLAVGGGLTDTQYF
size: many; V: TRBV7-2; J: TRBJ2-5; D: TRBD1; DNA: TGTGCCAGCAGCCTAGCGACAGGGGGCAGTTCTTGGCAAGAGACCCAGTACTTC; CDR3: CASSLATGGSSWQETQYF
size: -; V: TRBV10-2; J: TRBJ2-2; D: -; DNA: TGCGCCAGCAGACAAGGGACTTTACAACCCCACACCGGGGAGCTGTTTTTT; CDR3: CASRQGTLQPHTGELFF
size: -; V: TRBV4-2; J: TRBJ2-1; D: -; DNA: TGTGCCAGCAGCCAGACGGGTAGCTCCTACAATGAGCAGTTCTTC; CDR3: CASSQTGSSYNEQFF
size: -; V: TRBV29-1; J: TRBJ1-1; D: -; DNA: TGCAGCGTTGGGAGTCAGAACACTGAAGCTTTCTTT; CDR3: CSVGSQNTEAFF
size: -; V: TRBV6-6; J: TRBJ2-3; D: -; DNA: TGTGCCAGCAGTTATCCTGGGCAGTTTCTAGTCAGAGTGAAAGCAACAGATACGCAGTATTTT; CDR3: CASSYPGQFLVRVKATDTQYF
size: -; V: TRBV7-2; J: TRBJ1-1; D: -; DNA: TGTGCCAGCAGCTTAGGTGGCAGGGGAAGCACTGAAGCTTTCTTT; CDR3: CASSLGGRGSTEAFF
size: many; V: TRBV18; J: TRBJ2-7; D: -; DNA: TGTGCCAGCTCACAGACAGGGGAGGGCTCCTACGAGCAGTACTTC; CDR3: CASSQTGEGSYEQYF
size: many; V: TRBV5-5; J: TRBJ1-1; D: -; DNA: TGTGCCAGCAGCTTGGCAGGGTACACTGAAGCTTTCTTT; CDR3: CASSLAGYTEAFF
size: few; V: TRBV28; J: TRBJ1-2; D: -; DNA: TGTGCCTCACAGGGTGTATATGGCTACACCTTC; CDR3: CASQGVYGYTF
size: -; V: TRBV6-1; J: TRBJ2-2; D: -; DNA: TGTGCCAGCCCTTCGACCAAACCAAACACCGGGGAGCTGTTTTTT; CDR3: CASPSTKPNTGELFF
size: -; V: TRBV28; J: TRBJ2-7; D: TRBD2; DNA: TGTGCCAGCCATCCGGGGGGTCACTACGAGCAGTACTTC; CDR3: CASHPGGHYEQYF
size: few; V: TRBV6-2/TRBV6-3; J: TRBJ2-7; D: -; DNA: TGTGCCAGCAGTTACTCAAGAGTCATCTACGAGCAGTACTTC; CDR3: CASSYSRVIYEQYF
size: -; V: TRBV27; J: TRBJ2-2; D: -; DNA: TGTGCCAGCAGTTGGACAAGCAACACCGGGGAGCTGTTTTTT; CDR3: CASSWTSNTGELFF
size: few; V: TRBV28; J: TRBJ1-5; D: TRBD1; DNA: TGTGCCAGCAGGGGACAGGATCAGCCCCAGCATTTT; CDR3: CASRGQDQPQHF
size: many; V: TRBV5-1; J: TRBJ1-4; D: -; DNA: TGCGCCAGCAGCTTGGGACTTACAGAAAAACTGTTTTTT; CDR3: CASSLGLTEKLFF
size: -; V: TRBV20-1; J: TRBJ2-5; D: TRBD1; DNA: TGCAGTGCCACCCTCGCACAGGGGTTTGAGACCCAGTACTTC; CDR3: CSATLAQGFETQYF
size: few; V: TRBV5-8; J: TRBJ2-1; D: TRBD1; DNA: TGTGCCAGCAGCTTGGGGACAGGGGGCTACAATGAGCAGTTCTTC; CDR3: CASSLGTGGYNEQFF
size: few; V: TRBV28; J: TRBJ1-6; D: -; DNA: TGTGCCAGCATCGAACAAAACTCCTATAATTCACCCCTCCACTTT; CDR3: CASIEQNSYNSPLHF
size: -; V: TRBV5-1; J: TRBJ1-5; D: TRBD1; DNA: TGCGCCAGCAGCTCCGGGACAGAGAATCAGCCCCAGCATTTT; CDR3: CASSSGTENQPQHF
size: few; V: TRBV19; J: TRBJ1-4; D: -; DNA: TGTGCCAGTAGTATATCCCCAGGACGGTACGAAAATGAAAAACTGTTTTTT; CDR3: CASSISPGRYENEKLFF
size: -; V: TRBV20-1; J: TRBJ2-7; D: TRBD2; DNA: TGCAGTGCTAGACCTCCCGACCAGCGGGAGGTTATATACTTC; CDR3: CSARPPDQREVIYF
size: -; V: TRBV18; J: TRBJ1-1; D: TRBD1; DNA: TGTGCCAGCTCATCCGGGACAGGGGACCCTGAAGCTTTCTTT; CDR3: CASSSGTGDPEAFF